Below are 12 T cell receptor beta chains sequenced from a single sample in a study of CD8 T cells in Susac syndrome. Reverse transcription of about 0.45 to 1 ug RNA used random hexamers. TCRdb re-derived calls from the immunoSEQ multiplex PCR reads in MiXCR, one entry per CDR3 protein. The table records approximately 100,000 distinct CDR3 sequences, around 90% of them present only once. Sequencing was performed on CD4+ T cells from PBMCs. All receptors derive from a human donor in good health.

The genes are TRBV4-3 and TRBJ1-1, with D unresolved. CDR1 is LGHNA and CDR2 is YSLEER in the germline V gene. Trimming cost V 0 bases and J 8 bases, with 13 bases left between them. CDR3 size: 14 residues. The CDR3 reads CASSQERRRSEAFF. The CDR3 DNA reads TGCGCCAGCAGCCAAGAGCGGCGACGGTCAGAAGCTTTCTTT.

J is TRBJ1-1 and V is TRBV10-2; D not certain. Germline CDR1 reads WSHSY; CDR2 reads SAAADI. This CDR3 is 11 amino acids long. V shed 8 bases and J shed 8 bases, with 12 bases lying between them. The CDR3 nucleotides are TGCGCCAGCGGCGAACTAGAGGAAGCTTTCTTT. It codes for CASGELEEAFF.

The chain recombines TRBV2 with TRBJ2-1, with TRBD2 matching over 14 bases. J gave up 6 bases and V 6 bases, and 4 bases lay outside the gene matches. CDR1 is SNHLY, CDR2 FYNNEI, per germline. The CDR3 consists of 15 residues. CDR3 sequence reads: CASSWGTSGSNEQFF. The CDR3 bases are TGTGCCAGCAGCTGGGGGACTAGCGGGAGCAATGAGCAGTTCTTC.

The rearrangement joins TRBV20-1 to TRBJ1-4; no firm D call. This CDR3 comprises 16 residues. Between the trimmed V and J ends, which lost 0 bases and 8 bases, there was a span of 19 bases. Germline CDR1 reads DFQATT; CDR2 reads SNEGSKA (reference sequence). This CDR3 is CSARDPPAGSEEKLFF. CDR3 DNA: TGCAGTGCTAGAGATCCCCCCGCAGGCTCGGAAGAAAAACTGTTTTTT.

The V call is TRBV7-3, the J call TRBJ1-1, with a possible D match to TRBD1 (6 bases). V was trimmed by 2 bases and J by 6 bases, leaving 10 bases between them. Per the germline V gene, CDR1 is SGHTA and CDR2 is FQGTGA. There are 13 residues in the CDR3. This chain's CDR3 is CASSLQGSPEAFF. DNA for the CDR3: TGTGCCAGCAGCTTACAGGGGAGTCCTGAAGCTTTCTTT.

V usage is TRBV13 and J usage is TRBJ2-7, with D possibly being TRBD2 (5 bases). CDR3 length: 14 amino acids. Germline V gene lookup returns CDR1 PRHDT and CDR2 FYEKMQ (reference sequence). With 4 bases removed from V and 6 bases from J, the gap between germline ends came to 16 bases. The CDR3: CASSSSSTRREQYF. The CDR3 DNA is TGTGCCAGCAGCTCATCCAGTACTAGGCGCGAGCAGTACTTC.

This chain's CDR3 is CASSTPGGPAYEQYF. The CDR3 nucleotides are TGTGCCAGCAGTACCCCCGGGGGGCCTGCCTACGAGCAGTACTTC. This chain links TRBV6-1 with TRBJ2-7; tentatively, D is TRBD2 (7 bases). The V gene lost 5 bases and the J gene lost 2 bases, with 16 bases spanning the gap. CDR3 size: 15 residues. The V gene's germline CDR1 is MNHNS and CDR2 SASEGT.

The chain joins TRBV14 to TRBJ1-6; D unresolved. V was shortened by 5 bases and J by 8 bases, with 10 bases between the two germline ends. This CDR3 region has 13 residues. CDR1 SGHDN and CDR2 FVKESK come from the germline V gene. CDR3 sequence (DNA): TGTGCCAGCAGCGGAGGGTTGGATTCACCCCTCCACTTT. This codes for CASSGGLDSPLHF. Based on the CDR3 plus reference TRBV14 and TRBJ1-6, the full variable domain is EAGVTQFPSHSVIEKGQTVTLRCDPISGHDNLYWYRRVMGKEIKFLLHFVKESKQDESGMPNNRFLAERTGGTYSTLKVQPAELEDSGVYFCASSGGLDSPLHFGNGTRLTVT.

This sequence joins TRBV20-1 and TRBJ2-7; weak D call: TRBD1 (6 bases). Germline-derived CDR1 and CDR2 are DFQATT and SNEGSKA (reference sequence). Between the trimmed V and J ends, which lost 1 base and 2 bases, there was a span of 18 bases. This CDR3 has 16 amino acids. CDR3 bases: TGCAGTGCTAGAGGGACAGCGGTAGCGCGAACCTACGAGCAGTACTTC. It yields the protein CSARGTAVARTYEQYF.

This chain uses TRBV19 with TRBJ1-2, with TRBD1 as a possible D gene (6 bases). Trimming took off 3 bases at V and 2 bases at J, with 10 bases between the two ends. The CDR3 covers 14 residues. CDR1 and CDR2 from the germline V gene are LNHDA and SQIVND (reference sequence). The CDR3 bases are TGTGCCAGTAGTATTAGCAGGGGCAACTATGGCTACACCTTC. It yields the protein CASSISRGNYGYTF.

The J gene is TRBJ2-3, the V gene TRBV29-1; 7 bases map to TRBD1. V was pared by 5 bases and J by 5 bases, with 7 bases of the junction left unmatched. The CDR3 runs 13 residues. Germline assignment: CDR1 SQVTM and CDR2 ANQGSEA. Here the CDR3 DNA reads TGCAGCGTTCTAACAGGGGACATAGATACGCAGTATTTT. This encodes CSVLTGDIDTQYF.

V gene TRBV4-3 combines with J gene TRBJ2-3; the D gene is possibly TRBD2 (6 bases). Germline-derived CDR1 and CDR2 are LGHNA and YSLEER. The V gene lost 0 bases and the J gene lost 6 bases, with 10 bases spanning the gap. The length of the CDR3 is 14 residues. In DNA, the CDR3 is TGCGCCAGCAGCCAAGATTCGGGAGAGGATACGCAGTATTTT. Translating gives CASSQDSGEDTQYF.